A single sample is the source of the 21 T cell receptor beta chains below, sequenced in a study of CD8+CD57+ T cells in acquired aplastic anemia. Patients chosen for sequencing had shown CD8+CD57+ cell expansion by flow cytometry. According to the study, genomic DNA was the template for TCR beta VDJ and CDR3 profiling. TCRdb re-analysed the reads in MiXCR, keeping a single row per CDR3 protein. The sample includes approximately 180,000 distinct CDR3 sequences, around 50% of them seen just once. The sample comprised sorted CD4+, CD8+, or CD8+CD57+ T cells (not recorded which) from PBMCs. The origin of the receptors is a human donor with aplastic anemia.

The rearrangement joins TRBV29-1 to TRBJ1-2; D is ambiguous. The CDR3 sequence is 13 residues long. Per the germline V gene, CDR1 is SQVTM and CDR2 is ANQGSEA. With 2 bases removed from V and 5 bases from J, the gap between germline ends came to 12 bases. The CDR3 is CSVETGRGYGYTF. CDR3 in DNA: TGCAGCGTTGAAACGGGTCGCGGGTATGGCTACACCTTC.

J is TRBJ2-7 and V is TRBV7-2; D possibly corresponds to TRBD1 (5 bases). Germline CDR1 and CDR2: SGHTA and FQGNSA. The CDR3 has 14 amino acids. CDR3 in DNA: TGTGCTAGAGATCCCTGGACATCCTCCTACGAGCAGTACTTC. Amino acids: CARDPWTSSYEQYF.

The chain uses TRBV5-1 and TRBJ1-1, with D perhaps matching TRBD1 (6 bases). Between the trimmed V and J ends, which lost 7 bases and 0 bases, there was a span of 16 bases. Germline V gene sequence: CDR1 SGHRS, CDR2 YFSETQ. The length of the CDR3 is 15 residues. The CDR3 nucleotides read TGCGCCAGCTGTGAGACAGGACCCATGAACACTGAAGCTTTCTTT. It codes for CASCETGPMNTEAFF.

This clonotype was detected many times. This rearrangement joins TRBV20-1 to TRBJ2-1; D ambiguous. This CDR3 region has 11 residues. Trimming took off 3 bases at V and 9 bases at J, with 9 bases between the two ends. The V gene's germline CDR1 is DFQATT and CDR2 SNEGSKA (reference sequence). The CDR3 is CSASWGIEQFF. The CDR3 coding sequence is TGCAGTGCTAGTTGGGGAATTGAGCAGTTCTTC.

This clonotype was counted only a few times. V is TRBV7-9 and J is TRBJ2-7, with TRBD2 matching 7 bases. CDR1 is SEHNR, CDR2 FQNEAQ, per germline (reference sequence). The CDR3 runs 13 residues. Unmatched junction bases numbered 3, after V lost 5 bases and J lost 2 bases. CDR3: CASSHAGAYEQYF. CDR3 DNA: TGTGCCAGCAGCCATGCGGGGGCCTACGAGCAGTACTTC. Based on the CDR3 plus reference TRBV7-9 and TRBJ2-7, the full variable domain is DTGVSQNPRHKITKRGQNVTFRCDPISEHNRLYWYRQTLGQGPEFLTYFQNEAQLEKSRLLSDRFSAERPKGSFSTLEIQRTEQGDSAMYLCASSHAGAYEQYFGPGTRLTVT.

Many counts were recorded for this clonotype. The chain carries TRBV2 and TRBJ1-4; no clear D gene. The CDR3 covers 14 residues. Trimming shortened V by 4 bases and J by 0 bases, and 6 bases separated the two germline ends. Germline CDR1 reads SNHLY; CDR2 reads FYNNEI. In DNA form, the CDR3 reads TGTGCCAGCAGTGTCGGAGCAACTAATGAAAAACTGTTTTTT. This gives the protein CASSVGATNEKLFF.

CDR3 sequence (DNA): TGTGCCACCAGCACACCCCACAGGTCTTCTGACGAGCAGTACTTC. The encoded protein is CATSTPHRSSDEQYF. The rearrangement uses TRBV15 and TRBJ2-7; D is possibly TRBD1 (5 bases). The CDR3 consists of 15 residues. Germline V gene lookup returns CDR1 LNHNV and CDR2 YYDKDF (reference sequence). V shed 4 bases and J shed 5 bases, with 18 bases lying between them.

Note on this clonotype: Lacking the conserved final phenylalanine or tryptophan, this CDR3 likely reflects a read error. The limits of the CDR3 on the DNA are not certain, so only TCRdb's listed CDR3 is given. This chain joins TRBV29-1 and TRBJ2-5; the listed D gene, TRBD1, was not tested against the DNA. Germline values: CDR1 SQVTM, CDR2 ANQGSEA. The CDR3 is 10 residues long, ends included. The CDR3 protein is CSVEQGELPP.

With regard to this clonotype: At one of its ends the junction is not consistent with the germline gene, which may arise from a read error. The chain links TRBV2 to TRBJ1-1; the D gene is possibly TRBD1 (6 bases). CDR3 length equals 14 residues. In germline, CDR1 is SNHLY, CDR2 FYNNEI. The CDR3 region has the DNA TGTGCCAGCAGCACGGGACACTCGAACACTGAAGCTCTCTTT. This sequence encodes CASSTGHSNTEALF. The whole variable domain, remainder taken from reference TRBV2 and TRBJ1-1, is EPEVTQTPSHQVTQMGQEVILRCVPISNHLYFYWYRQILGQKVEFLVSFYNNEISEKSEIFDDQFSVERPDGSNFTLKIRSTKLEDSAMYFCASSTGHSNTEALFGQGTRLTVV.

V and J are TRBV19 and TRBJ2-3, with D possibly being TRBD2 (7 bases). Germline V gene lookup returns CDR1 LNHDA and CDR2 SQIVND (reference sequence). Trimming cost V 10 bases and J 1 base, with 21 bases left between them. This CDR3 has 16 amino acids. The CDR3 here is CATEEGGTTRTDTQYF. For the CDR3, the DNA is TGTGCCACCGAGGAAGGGGGGACTACCCGCACAGATACGCAGTATTTT. Drawing the rest from reference TRBV19 and TRBJ2-3, the complete variable domain is DGGITQSPKYLFRKEGQNVTLSCEQNLNHDAMYWYRQDPGQGLRLIYYSQIVNDFQKGDIAEGYSVSREKKESFPLTVTSAQKNPTAFYLCATEEGGTTRTDTQYFGPGTRLTVL.

This clonotype showed up many times. This sequence joins TRBV14 and TRBJ2-1, with D perhaps TRBD2 (6 bases). From germline, CDR1 is SGHDN and CDR2 FVKESK. The CDR3 loop spans 16 amino acids. Trimming took 2 bases from V and 6 from J, leaving 17 bases between them. In nucleotides, the CDR3 is TGTGCCAGCAGCCAACCAGGAGGGGTGGGGCCCAATGAGCAGTTCTTC. This gives the protein CASSQPGGVGPNEQFF.

The chain uses TRBV25-1 and TRBJ2-5; 10 bases match TRBD2. V was clipped by 4 bases and J by 1 base; unmatched bases: 6. This CDR3 region has 16 residues. Germline CDR1 is MGHDK and CDR2 is SYGVNS. This CDR3 reads CASSVRTSGTQETQYF. CDR3 DNA sequence: TGTGCCAGCAGTGTAAGGACTAGCGGTACCCAAGAGACCCAGTACTTC. Full variable domain (rest looked up from reference TRBV25-1 and TRBJ2-5): EADIYQTPRYLVIGTGKKITLECSQTMGHDKMYWYQQDPGMELHLIHYSYGVNSTEKGDLSSESTVSRIRTEHFPLTLESARPSHTSQYLCASSVRTSGTQETQYFGPGTRLLVL.

The rearrangement links TRBV5-1 to TRBJ2-7; D gene ambiguous. The CDR3 has 10 residues. Trimming took off 4 bases at V and 5 bases at J, with 4 bases between the two ends. Per germline, CDR1 SGHRS and CDR2 YFSETQ. CDR3 DNA: TGCGCCAGCAGCGGGGACGAGCAGTACTTC. Protein: CASSGDEQYF.

This clonotype was detected only a few times. The rearrangement uses TRBV27 and TRBJ1-5; D is undetermined. The CDR3 has 14 residues. Deletions cut 3 bases from V and 6 bases from J, with 12 bases between. Germline V gene data show CDR1 as MNHEY and CDR2 as SMNVEV (reference sequence). The CDR3 protein is CASSFSGWGQPQHF. CDR3 coding DNA: TGTGCCAGCAGTTTCTCCGGTTGGGGTCAGCCCCAGCATTTT.

This clonotype was seen ten or more times. The chain is built from TRBV13 and TRBJ1-4, with no clear D. The CDR3 has 14 amino acids. CDR1 is PRHDT and CDR2 is FYEKMQ in the germline V gene (reference sequence). Trimming took off 4 bases at V and 3 bases at J, with 9 bases between the two ends. The CDR3 DNA sequence: TGTGCCAGCAGCTCCAGAGGACCTAATGAAAAACTGTTTTTT. Its protein is CASSSRGPNEKLFF. Looking up the rest from reference TRBV13 and TRBJ1-4 gives the full variable domain: AAGVIQSPRHLIKEKRETATLKCYPIPRHDTVYWYQQGPGQDPQFLISFYEKMQSDKGSIPDRFSAQQFSDYHSELNMSSLELGDSALYFCASSSRGPNEKLFFGSGTQLSVL.

This clonotype was seen a handful of times. The genes are TRBV20-1 and TRBJ2-3, with D unclear. CDR1 and CDR2 from the germline V gene are DFQATT and SNEGSKA (reference sequence). CDR3 length: 15 residues. V was clipped by 2 bases and J by 0 bases, with 12 bases between them. The CDR3 coding sequence is TGCAGTGCTAGAAGGCACAGCTCTAGCACAGATACGCAGTATTTT. It encodes CSARRHSSSTDTQYF.

This clonotype was observed a few times. The chain combines TRBV7-6 with TRBJ2-7; 7 bases match TRBD1. This CDR3 has 13 amino acids. Germline trimming cut 8 bases from V and 3 bases from J; bases unmatched to any gene: 7. CDR1 is SGHVS and CDR2 is FNYEAQ in the germline V gene. The CDR3 protein is CASGGGQYYEQYF. DNA of the CDR3: TGTGCCAGCGGTGGGGGACAGTACTACGAGCAGTACTTC.

Concerning this clonotype: A much larger clone lies one base from this, so it may be a read error. The V and J genes are TRBV5-1 and TRBJ2-1, with 13 bases aligning to TRBD2. CDR1 and CDR2 (germline): SGHRS, YFSETQ. This CDR3 is 17 amino acids long. DNA for the CDR3: TGCGCCAGCAGCCCGGGACTAGCGGGGACTCATTACAATGGGCAGTTCTTC. Amino acids: CASSPGLAGTHYNGQFF.

As concerns this clonotype: A much bigger clone sits one base away, suggesting this may be a read error. The chain has TRBV11-1 and TRBJ2-3; TRBD1 might be the D (5 bases). Germline values: CDR1 SGHAT, CDR2 FQDESV (reference sequence). This CDR3 is 16 amino acids long. Between the trimmed V and J ends, which lost 5 bases and 2 bases, there was a span of 17 bases. CDR3 protein: CASSKWAWGLTDTQYF. The CDR3 region has the DNA TGTGCCAGCAGCAAATGGGCATGGGGCCTCACAGATACGCAGTATTTT. Supplemented by reference TRBV11-1 and TRBJ2-3, the full variable domain reads EAEVAQSPRYKITEKSQAVAFWCDPISGHATLYWYRQILGQGPELLVQFQDESVVDDSQLPKDRFSAERLKGVDSTLKIQPAELGDSAMYLCASSKWAWGLTDTQYFGPGTRLTVL.

The chain combines TRBV20-1 with TRBJ1-6; D is unresolved. The germline V gene encodes CDR1 DFQATT and CDR2 SNEGSKA (reference sequence). This CDR3 has 12 amino acids. Deletions cut 5 bases from V and 6 bases from J, with 8 bases between. DNA for the CDR3: TGCAGTGCTGGACGGTCTAATTCACCCCTCCACTTT. Translation gives CSAGRSNSPLHF.

The chain uses TRBV7-2 and TRBJ1-1; D not certain. The CDR3 has 13 residues. Trimming removed 3 bases at V and 5 bases at J, with 10 bases between. Germline V gene sequence: CDR1 SGHTA, CDR2 FQGNSA. CDR3 nucleotides: TGTGCCAGCAGCTTCAACGTCGAGACTGAAGCTTTCTTT. This translates into CASSFNVETEAFF. Based on the CDR3 plus reference TRBV7-2 and TRBJ1-1, the full variable domain is GAGVSQSPSNKVTEKGKDVELRCDPISGHTALYWYRQSLGQGLEFLIYFQGNSAPDKSGLPSDRFSAERTGGSVSTLTIQRTQQEDSAVYLCASSFNVETEAFFGQGTRLTVV.